The clone carrying this TCR beta chain showed up many times. Antigen specificity is unknown. This entry comes from a study of CD8 T cells in ankylosing spondylitis. TCRdb independently ran MiXCR on the 5' RACE reads; one entry per CDR3 protein. The sample yields around 130,000 distinct CDR3 sequences, over 7% seen once. Points from the study as a whole: Clones tied to disease were said to be significantly enriched in matched ankylosing spondylitis synovial fluid.

Looked up from germline, CDR1 is DFQATT and CDR2 is SNEGSKA (reference sequence). The CDR3 is made up of 14 amino acids. V dropped 1 base and J dropped 0 bases, with 7 bases sitting between them. The sequence derives from a male donor with ankylosing spondylitis or in good health (not recorded which). The sequenced sample was blood, either unsorted or a sorted T cell fraction (not recorded which). The V gene is TRBV20-1, the J gene TRBJ2-4; unclear D gene. Here the CDR3 reads CSARVNLAKNIQYF. CDR3 sequence (DNA): TGCAGTGCTAGAGTCAATCTAGCCAAAAACATTCAGTACTTC.